This T cell receptor (beta chain) was observed in a study of T-cell reconstitution after alpha-beta-depleted transplantation in children. The sample holds a few counts of this clonotype. The antigen remains undetermined. Preparation of the TCRbeta library was carried out with unique molecular identifiers. TCRdb re-called the PCR reads with MiXCR, one entry per CDR3 protein. This sample yields 450,000 to 600,000 distinct CDR3 sequences, of which roughly 13% are seen a single time; 2.2% belongs to the top ten. Whole-study findings and limits: Among T cells one year after transplant, newly produced cells accounted for most counts and diversity. Reportedly, roughly two months post-transplant, alpha-beta T cells arose from several hundred expanded graft clones. Several patients had high TCRbeta diversity at day 60; it came from surviving recipient T cells and thymic progenitors.

The V gene lost 7 bases and the J gene lost 4 bases, with 17 bases spanning the gap. The CDR3 spans 15 residues. From germline, CDR1 is ENHRY and CDR2 SYGVKD. The sample in question was PBMCs, mostly from graft donor cells, obtained 360 days after TCRalphabeta/CD19-depleted stem cell transplant. The receptor was isolated from a male patient younger than 18 who had a stem cell transplant for acute myeloid leukemia, so the T cells may come from the graft donor. This chain joins TRBV10-3 and TRBJ2-1, with a possible D match to TRBD1 (6 bases). The CDR3 spells CAIISWWDNYNEQFF. The DNA for the CDR3 is TGTGCCATCATCAGTTGGTGGGACAATTACAATGAGCAGTTCTTC.